Presented here are 3 T cell receptor beta chains from one specimen sequenced in a study of blood T cells in healthy people across ages. A sample-barcoded 5' primer and a J-beta primer mix were used in a second PCR of roughly 6 to 11 cycles. MiXCR was run by TCRdb on the 5' RACE reads, yielding one entry per CDR3 protein. The table has around 800,000 distinct CDR3 sequences, about 26% seen once. The data were also submitted as part of a second study, on T cells of mothers and their children.

Material: blood. These receptors all come from a boy younger than 18 in good health.

As concerns this clonotype: Compared with germline, one end of the junction differs, possibly owing to a read error. This chain joins TRBV12-3 or TRBV12-4 and TRBJ2-3; perhaps TRBD2 as D (6 bases). CDR3 length: 15 residues. The CDR3 DNA reads as TGTGCCAGCAGTTCGGGGACTGCTAGCGCAGATACGCAATATTTT. As protein: CASSSGTASADTQYF.

The chain employs TRBV14 and TRBJ1-2, with no clear D. Per germline, CDR1 SGHDN and CDR2 FVKESK. Trimming took off 0 bases at V and 8 bases at J, with 22 bases between the two ends. The CDR3 spans 17 residues. The CDR3 reads CASSQDNRWYSVRGYTF. The CDR3, as DNA: TGTGCCAGCAGCCAAGATAACAGATGGTACAGCGTGAGAGGCTACACCTTC.

The sample holds a few counts of this clonotype. J is TRBJ2-5 and V is TRBV6-2 or TRBV6-3; 9 bases fit TRBD2. Germline V gene lookup returns CDR1 MNHEY and CDR2 SVGEGT. This CDR3 spans 13 amino acids. Germline trimming cut 7 bases from V and 4 bases from J; bases unmatched to any gene: 4. CDR3 DNA: TGTGCCAGCACCGGACTAGCGAGAGAGACCCAGTACTTC. The encoded protein is CASTGLARETQYF.